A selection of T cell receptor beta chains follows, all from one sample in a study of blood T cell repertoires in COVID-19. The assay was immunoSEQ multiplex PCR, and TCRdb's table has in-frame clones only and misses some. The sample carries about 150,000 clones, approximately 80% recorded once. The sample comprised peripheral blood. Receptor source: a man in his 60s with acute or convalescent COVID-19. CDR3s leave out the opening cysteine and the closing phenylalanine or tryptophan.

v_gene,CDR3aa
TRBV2,ASSIEHQGSGNTIY
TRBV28,ASSVSSGRVVDTQY
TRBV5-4,ASSLAYRVHEQY
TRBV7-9,ASSSLDRVNTEAF
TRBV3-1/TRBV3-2,ASSQGAGEKLF
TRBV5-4,ASSLDGFSGNTIY
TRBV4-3,ASSQYSSGNTIY
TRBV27,ASRRTPLTGPKNIQY
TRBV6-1,ASSERRFGKLF
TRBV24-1,ATSTSRLAYETQY
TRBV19,ASRTGFSTDTQY
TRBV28,ASSFRRAQTSGYEQY